A selection of T cell receptor beta chains follows, all from one sample in a study of T cells after yellow fever vaccination. TCRdb reanalysed the 5' RACE reads using MiXCR and keeps one entry per CDR3 protein. The top ten clones hold 14% to 15% of a sample with 620,000 or so distinct CDR3 sequences, over 9% of them seen once. The sequencing used PBMCs, collected on the day of the yellow fever booster vaccination. The origin of the receptors is a man younger than 40 who received the YFV17D yellow fever vaccine. Both conserved end residues are trimmed from each CDR3. Fields, in order: V gene, clone size, J gene, CDR3 protein. The size field is filled for only some rows; it gives once, few, many or a size class.

V gene: TRBV5-6
clone size: few
J gene: TRBJ2-1
CDR3 protein: ASSLGGTSGP

V gene: TRBV11-2
clone size: -
J gene: TRBJ2-1
CDR3 protein: ASSLVRISSYNEQF

V gene: TRBV20-1
clone size: few
J gene: TRBJ2-5
CDR3 protein: SASGVAGRQETQY

V gene: TRBV20-1
clone size: few
J gene: TRBJ2-1
CDR3 protein: SALGKGVFGDEQF

V gene: TRBV4-2
clone size: few
J gene: TRBJ2-7
CDR3 protein: ASSPEVSGGSYEQY

V gene: TRBV20-1
clone size: -
J gene: TRBJ2-7
CDR3 protein: SARKDRVLYEQY

V gene: TRBV18
clone size: few
J gene: TRBJ1-5
CDR3 protein: ASADRGGNQPQH

V gene: TRBV12-3/TRBV12-4
clone size: -
J gene: TRBJ2-2
CDR3 protein: ASSPTSGGGFGELF

V gene: TRBV7-7
clone size: few
J gene: TRBJ2-1
CDR3 protein: ASSLGDGKQF

V gene: TRBV28
clone size: many
J gene: TRBJ1-3
CDR3 protein: ASSLVSSGNTIY

V gene: TRBV5-5
clone size: few
J gene: TRBJ2-1
CDR3 protein: ATSDGSYNEQF

V gene: TRBV18
clone size: -
J gene: TRBJ2-3
CDR3 protein: ASSPHRDDTQY

V gene: TRBV6-2/TRBV6-3
clone size: -
J gene: TRBJ1-5
CDR3 protein: ASSYGTGVGNQPQH

V gene: TRBV28
clone size: few
J gene: TRBJ2-2
CDR3 protein: ASQGRVLF

V gene: TRBV12-3/TRBV12-4
clone size: -
J gene: TRBJ1-2
CDR3 protein: ASSLYLHGQQDYGYT

V gene: TRBV12-3/TRBV12-4
clone size: -
J gene: TRBJ2-6
CDR3 protein: ASLPGLGGANVLT

V gene: TRBV29-1
clone size: -
J gene: TRBJ2-1
CDR3 protein: SVQGGTSGRVTYNEQF

V gene: TRBV20-1
clone size: few
J gene: TRBJ2-7
CDR3 protein: SAGAAGSTYEQY

V gene: TRBV20-1
clone size: -
J gene: TRBJ2-1
CDR3 protein: SARLAGSADEQF

V gene: TRBV29-1
clone size: -
J gene: TRBJ2-1
CDR3 protein: SVVGLAGNNEQF

V gene: TRBV29-1
clone size: -
J gene: TRBJ1-2
CDR3 protein: SVVQGGEGYT

V gene: TRBV7-9
clone size: few
J gene: TRBJ2-1
CDR3 protein: ASSLDSVGTSDLSEF

V gene: TRBV28
clone size: few
J gene: TRBJ2-3
CDR3 protein: ASRTRTSGGRDTQY

V gene: TRBV10-3
clone size: -
J gene: TRBJ2-7
CDR3 protein: AISPGPGQSGPISYEQY

V gene: TRBV7-2
clone size: many
J gene: TRBJ2-1
CDR3 protein: ASSLERDHEQF

V gene: TRBV27
clone size: few
J gene: TRBJ2-1
CDR3 protein: ASSLDSRSSYNEQF

V gene: TRBV18
clone size: -
J gene: TRBJ1-6
CDR3 protein: ASSPVYGGPLH

V gene: TRBV12-3/TRBV12-4
clone size: few
J gene: TRBJ2-5
CDR3 protein: ASTRERGETQY

V gene: TRBV12-3/TRBV12-4
clone size: few
J gene: TRBJ2-2
CDR3 protein: ASSAGLAGVGGELF

V gene: TRBV18
clone size: -
J gene: TRBJ2-7
CDR3 protein: ASSPYALLSGQASYEQY

V gene: TRBV7-2
clone size: -
J gene: TRBJ2-5
CDR3 protein: ASSTQREETQY

V gene: TRBV24-1
clone size: few
J gene: TRBJ1-1
CDR3 protein: ATSDLVIESRNGAF

V gene: TRBV7-3
clone size: few
J gene: TRBJ2-2
CDR3 protein: ASSLEAGGPPNTGELF

V gene: TRBV4-3
clone size: -
J gene: TRBJ2-7
CDR3 protein: ASSPGVDRGSYEQY

V gene: TRBV29-1
clone size: -
J gene: TRBJ2-3
CDR3 protein: SAAKGGNTDTQY

V gene: TRBV4-3
clone size: few
J gene: TRBJ2-7
CDR3 protein: ASSPGLAGETAYEQY

V gene: TRBV5-1
clone size: -
J gene: TRBJ1-1
CDR3 protein: ASSLETSEAF

V gene: TRBV5-1
clone size: few
J gene: TRBJ2-1
CDR3 protein: ASSPIPSSYNEQF

V gene: TRBV18
clone size: -
J gene: TRBJ1-1
CDR3 protein: ASSPGAEHTEAF

V gene: TRBV11-2
clone size: -
J gene: TRBJ2-2
CDR3 protein: ASSLEYQNTGELF

V gene: TRBV25-1
clone size: -
J gene: TRBJ2-1
CDR3 protein: ARSDRSEQF

V gene: TRBV5-6
clone size: few
J gene: TRBJ1-1
CDR3 protein: ASSFQTYMNTEAF

V gene: TRBV19
clone size: few
J gene: TRBJ2-1
CDR3 protein: ASRPITTDNEQF

V gene: TRBV5-1
clone size: -
J gene: TRBJ2-1
CDR3 protein: ASSSQGPAGHNEQF

V gene: TRBV6-2/TRBV6-3
clone size: -
J gene: TRBJ1-5
CDR3 protein: ASSYPRQALGNQPQH

V gene: TRBV20-1
clone size: -
J gene: TRBJ2-6
CDR3 protein: SAQTSRTVLT

V gene: TRBV10-3
clone size: few
J gene: TRBJ2-1
CDR3 protein: AIREREAYNEQF

V gene: TRBV5-6
clone size: few
J gene: TRBJ2-1
CDR3 protein: ASSAGQGPYNEQF

V gene: TRBV14
clone size: -
J gene: TRBJ2-5
CDR3 protein: ASSRLSSGNQETQY

V gene: TRBV20-1
clone size: few
J gene: TRBJ2-1
CDR3 protein: SARGGHTRRPNRTGRNEQF

V gene: TRBV12-3/TRBV12-4
clone size: few
J gene: TRBJ2-2
CDR3 protein: ASSLVMGTGELF

V gene: TRBV27
clone size: -
J gene: TRBJ2-5
CDR3 protein: ASRVLGEETQY

V gene: TRBV3-1
clone size: -
J gene: TRBJ1-2
CDR3 protein: ASSPRDASSGYGYT

V gene: TRBV30
clone size: few
J gene: TRBJ2-7
CDR3 protein: AWSTLAGPSYEQY

V gene: TRBV5-1
clone size: few
J gene: TRBJ1-2
CDR3 protein: ASSFSGTDYGYT

V gene: TRBV5-1
clone size: few
J gene: TRBJ2-5
CDR3 protein: ASSLGLQSQETQY

V gene: TRBV20-1
clone size: -
J gene: TRBJ1-6
CDR3 protein: SATLPGSSSPLH

V gene: TRBV5-6
clone size: -
J gene: TRBJ2-5
CDR3 protein: ASSLRTSGSLETQY